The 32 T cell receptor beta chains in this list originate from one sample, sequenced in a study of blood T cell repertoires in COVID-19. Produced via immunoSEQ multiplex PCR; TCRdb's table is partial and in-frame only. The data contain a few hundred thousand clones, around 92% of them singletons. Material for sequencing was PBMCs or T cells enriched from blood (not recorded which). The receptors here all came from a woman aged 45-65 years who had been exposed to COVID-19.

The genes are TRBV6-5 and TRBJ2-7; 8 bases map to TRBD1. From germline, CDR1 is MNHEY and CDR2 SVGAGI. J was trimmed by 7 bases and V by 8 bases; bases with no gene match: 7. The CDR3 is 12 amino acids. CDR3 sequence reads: CASGQGLWEQYF. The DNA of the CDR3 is TGTGCCAGCGGACAGGGATTATGGGAGCAGTACTTC.

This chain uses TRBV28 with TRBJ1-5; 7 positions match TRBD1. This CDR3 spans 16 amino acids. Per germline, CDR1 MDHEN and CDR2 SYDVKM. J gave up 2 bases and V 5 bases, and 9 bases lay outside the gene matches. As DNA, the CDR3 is TGTGCCAGCAGTCTTCTACAGGGGAATGGCAATCAGCCCCAGCATTTT. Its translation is CASSLLQGNGNQPQHF.

CDR3 sequence: CASRSTGPSSQKYGYTF. The CDR3 DNA sequence: TGTGCCAGCAGATCGACAGGGCCGTCGAGTCAAAAATATGGCTACACCTTC. V is TRBV7-2 and J is TRBJ1-2; the match to TRBD1 covers 7 bases. This CDR3 is 17 amino acids long. V lost 6 bases, J lost 5 bases, and 18 bases stayed unmatched. Per the germline V gene, CDR1 is SGHTA and CDR2 is FQGNSA.

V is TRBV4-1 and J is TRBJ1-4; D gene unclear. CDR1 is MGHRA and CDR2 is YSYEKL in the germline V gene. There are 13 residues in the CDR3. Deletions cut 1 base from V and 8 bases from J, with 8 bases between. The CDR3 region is CASSQVPLEKLFF. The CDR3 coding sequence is TGCGCCAGCAGCCAAGTCCCTTTGGAAAAACTGTTTTTT.

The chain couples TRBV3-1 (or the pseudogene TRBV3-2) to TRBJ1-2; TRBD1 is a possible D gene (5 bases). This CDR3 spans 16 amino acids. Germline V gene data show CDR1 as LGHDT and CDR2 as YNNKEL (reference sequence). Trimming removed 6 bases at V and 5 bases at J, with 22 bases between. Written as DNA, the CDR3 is TGTGCCAGCAGTGCGGACAATTTCGCATTTGGATATGGCTACACCTTC. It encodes CASSADNFAFGYGYTF.

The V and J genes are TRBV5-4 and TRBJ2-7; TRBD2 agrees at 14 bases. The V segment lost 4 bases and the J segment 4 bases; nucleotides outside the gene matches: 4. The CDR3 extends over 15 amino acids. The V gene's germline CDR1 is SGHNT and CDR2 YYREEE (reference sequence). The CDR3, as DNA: TGTGCCAGCAGCAACGGACTAGCGGGGGGTTACGAGCAGTACTTC. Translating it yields CASSNGLAGGYEQYF.

The CDR3 spells CASSPTGSNEKLFF. The DNA for the CDR3 is TGCGCCAGCAGCCCCACAGGGTCTAATGAAAAACTGTTTTTT. This rearrangement joins TRBV5-1 to TRBJ1-4, with D perhaps matching TRBD1 (6 bases). V was trimmed by 4 bases and J by 3 bases, leaving 10 bases between them. This CDR3 is built from 14 residues. Germline values: CDR1 SGHRS, CDR2 YFSETQ.

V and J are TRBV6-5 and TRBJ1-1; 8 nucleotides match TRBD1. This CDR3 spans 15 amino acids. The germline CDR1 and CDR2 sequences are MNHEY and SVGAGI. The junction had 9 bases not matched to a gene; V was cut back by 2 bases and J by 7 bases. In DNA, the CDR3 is TGTGCCAGCAGTTACGGGCAGGGGGCCAGGGGTGAAGCTTTCTTT. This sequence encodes CASSYGQGARGEAFF.

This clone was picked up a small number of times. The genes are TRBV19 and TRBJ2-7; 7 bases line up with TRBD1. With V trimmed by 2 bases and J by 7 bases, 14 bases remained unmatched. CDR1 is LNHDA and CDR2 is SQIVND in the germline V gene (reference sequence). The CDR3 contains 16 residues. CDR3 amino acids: CASSITSGQLLREQYF. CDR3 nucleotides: TGTGCCAGTAGTATAACCTCGGGACAGCTCCTAAGGGAGCAGTACTTC.

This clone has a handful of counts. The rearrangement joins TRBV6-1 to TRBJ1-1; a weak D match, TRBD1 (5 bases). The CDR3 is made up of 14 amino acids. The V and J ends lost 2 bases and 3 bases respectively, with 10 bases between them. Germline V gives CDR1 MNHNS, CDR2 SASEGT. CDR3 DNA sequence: TGTGCCAGCAGTGAACTAGGGGTGGACACTGAAGCTTTCTTT. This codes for CASSELGVDTEAFF.

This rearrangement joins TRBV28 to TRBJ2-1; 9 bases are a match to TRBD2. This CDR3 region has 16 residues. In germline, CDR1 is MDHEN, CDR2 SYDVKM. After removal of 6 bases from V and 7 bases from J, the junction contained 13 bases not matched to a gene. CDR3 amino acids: CASSPWTSEAFNEQFF. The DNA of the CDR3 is TGTGCCAGCAGCCCCTGGACTAGCGAGGCCTTTAATGAGCAGTTCTTC.

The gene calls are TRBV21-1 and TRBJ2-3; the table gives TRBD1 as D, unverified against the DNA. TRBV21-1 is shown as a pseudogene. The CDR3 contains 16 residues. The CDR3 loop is CASSREGTERTNTQYF. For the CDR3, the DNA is TGTGCCAGCAGCAGAGAGGGGACAGAAAGAACCAATACGCAGTATTTT.

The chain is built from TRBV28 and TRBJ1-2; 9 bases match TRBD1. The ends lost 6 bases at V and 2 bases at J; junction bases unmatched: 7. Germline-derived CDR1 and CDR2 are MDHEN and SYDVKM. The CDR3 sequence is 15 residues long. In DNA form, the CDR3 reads TGTGCCAGCAGCCTACCGGGACAGGGAAACTATGGCTACACCTTC. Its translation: CASSLPGQGNYGYTF.

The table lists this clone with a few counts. The CDR3 DNA reads as TGTGCCATCGAACTGACAGGGGGCGTTCATGAAAAACTGTTTTTT. Its translation: CAIELTGGVHEKLFF. V and J are TRBV10-3 and TRBJ1-4; 10 positions agree with TRBD1. The CDR3 is made up of 15 amino acids. Trimming cost V 8 bases and J 6 bases; bases outside gene matches: 9. The germline gives CDR1 ENHRY, CDR2 SYGVKD.

The CDR3 nucleotides read TGTGCCAGCAGTGACGGGACTTTCGAAAAACTGTTTTTT. It encodes CASSDGTFEKLFF. This rearrangement joins TRBV2 to TRBJ1-4; tentatively, D is TRBD1 (5 bases). This CDR3 spans 13 amino acids. Germline values: CDR1 SNHLY, CDR2 FYNNEI. V lost 3 bases, J lost 8 bases, and 10 bases lay in between.

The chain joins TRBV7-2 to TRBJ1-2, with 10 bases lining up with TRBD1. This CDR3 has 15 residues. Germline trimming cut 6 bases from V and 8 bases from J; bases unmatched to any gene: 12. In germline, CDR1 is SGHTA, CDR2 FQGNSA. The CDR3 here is CASRPYDRGRDGYTF. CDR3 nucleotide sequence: TGTGCCAGCAGACCTTATGACAGGGGGCGCGACGGCTACACCTTC.

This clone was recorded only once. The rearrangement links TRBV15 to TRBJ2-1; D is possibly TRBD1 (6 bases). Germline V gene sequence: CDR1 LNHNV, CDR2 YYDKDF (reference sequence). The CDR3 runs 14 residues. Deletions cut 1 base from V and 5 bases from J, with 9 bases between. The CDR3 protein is CATSRGRGDNEQFF. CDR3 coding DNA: TGTGCCACCAGCAGAGGCAGGGGCGACAATGAGCAGTTCTTC. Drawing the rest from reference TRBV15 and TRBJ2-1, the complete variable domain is DAMVIQNPRYQVTQFGKPVTLSCSQTLNHNVMYWYQQKSSQAPKLLFHYYDKDFNNEADTPDNFQSRRPNTSFCFLDIRSPGLGDTAMYLCATSRGRGDNEQFFGPGTRLTVL.

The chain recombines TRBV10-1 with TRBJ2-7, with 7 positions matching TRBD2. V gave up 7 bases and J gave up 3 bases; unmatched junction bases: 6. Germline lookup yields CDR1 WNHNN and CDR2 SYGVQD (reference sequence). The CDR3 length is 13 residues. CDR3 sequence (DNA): TGCGCCAGCATGACTAGCTCCCTCTACGAGCAGTACTTC. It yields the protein CASMTSSLYEQYF.

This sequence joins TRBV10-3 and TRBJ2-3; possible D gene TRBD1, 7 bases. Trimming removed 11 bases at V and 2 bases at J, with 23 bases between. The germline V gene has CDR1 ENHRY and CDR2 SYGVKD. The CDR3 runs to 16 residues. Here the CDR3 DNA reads TGTGCCTCAGGGGGACTGGACAGTGAGAACACAGATACGCAGTATTTT. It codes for CASGGLDSENTDTQYF.

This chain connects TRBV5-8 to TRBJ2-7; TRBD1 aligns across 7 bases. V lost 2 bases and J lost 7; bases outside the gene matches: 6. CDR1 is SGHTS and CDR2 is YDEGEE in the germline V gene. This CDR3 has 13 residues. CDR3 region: CASSLQGLEEQYF. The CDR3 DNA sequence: TGTGCCAGCAGCTTACAGGGGCTTGAGGAGCAGTACTTC.

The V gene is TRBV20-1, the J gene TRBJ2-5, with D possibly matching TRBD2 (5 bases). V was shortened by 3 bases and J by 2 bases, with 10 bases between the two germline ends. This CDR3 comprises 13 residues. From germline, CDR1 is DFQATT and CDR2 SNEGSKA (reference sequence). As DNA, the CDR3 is TGCAGTGCTAGTGGGTCGGGACAAGAGACCCAGTACTTC. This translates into CSASGSGQETQYF.

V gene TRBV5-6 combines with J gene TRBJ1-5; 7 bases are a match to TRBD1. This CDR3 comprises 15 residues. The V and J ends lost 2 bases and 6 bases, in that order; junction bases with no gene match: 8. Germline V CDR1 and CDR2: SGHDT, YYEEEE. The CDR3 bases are TGTGCCAGCAGCTTTAACAGGGGTTATCGTCAGCCCCAGCATTTT. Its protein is CASSFNRGYRQPQHF.

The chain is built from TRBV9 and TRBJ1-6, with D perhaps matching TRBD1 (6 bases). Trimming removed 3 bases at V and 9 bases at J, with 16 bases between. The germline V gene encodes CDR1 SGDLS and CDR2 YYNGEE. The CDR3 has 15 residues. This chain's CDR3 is CASSGHRELGSPLHF. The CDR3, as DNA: TGTGCCAGCAGCGGCCACAGGGAGCTGGGTTCACCCCTCCACTTT.

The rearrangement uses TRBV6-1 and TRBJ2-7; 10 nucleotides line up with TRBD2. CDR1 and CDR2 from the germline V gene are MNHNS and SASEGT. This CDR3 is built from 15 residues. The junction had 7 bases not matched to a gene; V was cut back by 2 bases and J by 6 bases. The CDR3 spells CASSEPWTSGREQYF. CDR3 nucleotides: TGTGCCAGCAGTGAACCCTGGACTAGCGGTCGCGAGCAGTACTTC.

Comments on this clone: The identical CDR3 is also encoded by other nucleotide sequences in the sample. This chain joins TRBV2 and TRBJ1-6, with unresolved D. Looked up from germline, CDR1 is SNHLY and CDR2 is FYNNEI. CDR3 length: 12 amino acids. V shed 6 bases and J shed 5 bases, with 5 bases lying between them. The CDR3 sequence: CASSGNNSPLHF. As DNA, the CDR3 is TGTGCCAGCAGCGGGAATAATTCACCCCTCCACTTT.

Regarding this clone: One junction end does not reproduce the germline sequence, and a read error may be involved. This CDR3 is CASSPGGGLHYEQYF. Here the CDR3 DNA reads TGTGCTAGCAGCCCCGGTGGGGGCCTGCACTACGAGCAGTACTTC. V gene TRBV7-7 combines with J gene TRBJ2-7; D may be TRBD1 (6 bases). In germline, CDR1 is SSHAT, CDR2 FNYEAQ (reference sequence). CDR3 length equals 15 residues.

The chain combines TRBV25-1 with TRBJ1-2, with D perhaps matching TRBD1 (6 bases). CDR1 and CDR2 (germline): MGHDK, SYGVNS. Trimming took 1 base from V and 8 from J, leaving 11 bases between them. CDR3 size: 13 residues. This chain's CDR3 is CASSESLGAGYTF. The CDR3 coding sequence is TGTGCCAGCAGTGAATCTCTGGGGGCGGGCTACACCTTC.

CDR3: CASLGGENEKLFF. For the CDR3, the DNA is TGTGCCAGCCTCGGCGGGGAGAATGAAAAACTGTTTTTT. The rearrangement uses TRBV2 and TRBJ1-4; D call uncertain. The CDR3 contains 13 residues. V lost 8 bases and J lost 5, with 12 bases in between. Germline CDR1 and CDR2: SNHLY and FYNNEI.

In DNA form, the CDR3 reads TGTGCCAGCAACGCGGGGGGGACAGATACGCAGTATTTT. The encoded protein is CASNAGGTDTQYF. V and J are TRBV11-2 and TRBJ2-3; TRBD2 matches 9 bases. Trimming took 7 bases from V and 3 from J; bases not matched to a gene: 2. The CDR3 length is 13 residues. Germline V gives CDR1 SGHAT, CDR2 FQNNGV.

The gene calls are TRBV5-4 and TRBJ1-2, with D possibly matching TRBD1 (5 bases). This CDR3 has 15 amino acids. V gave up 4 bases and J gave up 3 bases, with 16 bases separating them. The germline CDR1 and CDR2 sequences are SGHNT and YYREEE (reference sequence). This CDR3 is CASSGREAGDYGYTF. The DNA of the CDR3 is TGTGCCAGCAGCGGCAGGGAAGCAGGAGACTATGGCTACACCTTC.

This CDR3 reads CASSPLYEQYF. DNA of the CDR3: TGTGCCAGCAGTCCCTTATACGAGCAGTACTTC. V gene TRBV28 combines with J gene TRBJ2-7; D is uncertain. V shed 5 bases and J shed 4 bases, with 6 bases lying between them. CDR1 is MDHEN, CDR2 SYDVKM, per germline. The length of the CDR3 is 11 residues.

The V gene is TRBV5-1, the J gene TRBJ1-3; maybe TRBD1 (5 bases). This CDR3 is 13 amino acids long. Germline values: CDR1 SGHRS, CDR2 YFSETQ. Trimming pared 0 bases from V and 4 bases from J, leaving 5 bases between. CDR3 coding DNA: TGCGCCAGCAGCTTGGGACAGGGAAACACCATATATTTT. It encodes CASSLGQGNTIYF.